This T cell receptor beta chain was identified in a study of blood T cells in healthy people across ages. Extraction of total RNA produced a minimum of 6 micrograms from each sample. As regards this clonotype: The antigen remains unidentified.

The CDR3 covers 15 residues. CDR1 and CDR2 from the germline V gene are KGHDR and SFDVKD. V was pared by 4 bases and J by 2 bases, with 3 bases of the junction left unmatched. The use of a sample-barcoded 5' primer and a J-beta primer mix characterized a second PCR of 7 to 11 cycles. One entry per CDR3 protein results from TCRdb running MiXCR on the 5' RACE reads. The sample has under 2,000,000 distinct CDR3 sequences, 40% to 55% seen once. Study-wide results and limits: With age, beta diversity per million T cells declined roughly linearly, significantly by about 40. Unsorted PBMC input precluded a conclusive naive versus antigen-experienced comparison.

The sequenced sample consisted of blood. The rearrangement links TRBV24-1 to TRBJ2-1, with 8 bases fitting TRBD1. This clonotype was obtained from a middle-aged woman in good health. CDR3 nucleotides: TGTGCCACCAGTGACCAGACAGGGGCCTACAATGAGCAGTTCTTC. This encodes CATSDQTGAYNEQFF.